This passage covers 14 T cell receptor beta chains from one sample sequenced in a study of blood T cell repertoires in COVID-19. Assay used: immunoSEQ multiplex PCR; TCRdb lists only in-frame clones, some missing. The sample has roughly 440,000 clones; approximately 88% are singletons. The sequenced sample consisted of peripheral blood. The source is a woman between 45 and 60 years old with COVID-19, enrolled during active disease.

CDR3 nucleotide sequence: TGCGCCAGCAGCTTGCCTAGCGGGGGGTTCTACGAGCAGTACTTC. It yields the protein CASSLPSGGFYEQYF. This chain uses TRBV5-1 with TRBJ2-7; TRBD2 aligns across 11 bases. The CDR3 length is 15 residues. V lost 1 base to trimming and J lost 3 bases; unmatched junction nucleotides: 3. CDR1 and CDR2 from the germline V gene are SGHRS and YFSETQ.

The chain couples TRBV19 to TRBJ1-2, with 7 bases that match TRBD1. V lost 4 bases to trimming and J lost 4 bases; unmatched junction nucleotides: 3. Looked up from germline, CDR1 is LNHDA and CDR2 is SQIVND (reference sequence). This CDR3 comprises 13 residues. CDR3 sequence reads: CASSTDRLYGYTF. The CDR3 DNA reads TGTGCCAGTAGTACGGACAGGCTCTATGGCTACACCTTC.

This clone turned up a few times. The chain is built from TRBV2 and TRBJ1-2, with D hard to call. The CDR3 consists of 10 residues. Germline lookup yields CDR1 SNHLY and CDR2 FYNNEI. V lost 9 bases to trimming and J lost 12 bases, with 14 bases between them. CDR3: CASVRGLHTF. The CDR3 nucleotides read TGTGCCAGTGTGCGAGGCTTACACACCTTC.

This chain joins TRBV13 and TRBJ1-2; TRBD1 is a possible D gene (6 bases). The CDR3 is 15 residues long. Trimming removed 0 bases at V and 7 bases at J, with 15 bases between. In germline, CDR1 is PRHDT, CDR2 FYEKMQ (reference sequence). In nucleotides, the CDR3 is TGTGCCAGCAGCTTAGGGGCAGGGGCGGAGGTTGGCTACACCTTC. This sequence encodes CASSLGAGAEVGYTF.

V usage is TRBV5-1 and J usage is TRBJ2-7; 7 bases are shared with TRBD1. The CDR3 is made up of 15 amino acids. Germline V gives CDR1 SGHRS, CDR2 YFSETQ. J lost 4 bases, V lost 1 base, and 8 bases had no gene match. CDR3 coding DNA: TGCGCCAGCAGCTTGTGGGCAGGGGGTGGGTACGAGCAGTACTTC. Its translation: CASSLWAGGGYEQYF.

CDR3: CASSRTGEQFF. DNA for the CDR3: TGCGCCAGCAGCCGGACAGGGGAGCAGTTCTTC. The chain combines TRBV10-1 with TRBJ2-1; 8 nucleotides match TRBD1. Germline-derived CDR1 and CDR2 are WNHNN and SYGVQD (reference sequence). The CDR3 is made up of 11 amino acids. V was pared by 6 bases and J by 10 bases, with 2 bases of the junction left unmatched.

This clone came up once. The V and J genes are TRBV6-5 and TRBJ1-2, with a weak D call TRBD1 (5 bases). Germline V gives CDR1 MNHEY, CDR2 SVGAGI. V lost 2 bases and J 5 bases, leaving 9 bases between the germline ends. The CDR3 consists of 13 residues. The CDR3 sequence: CASSYEKGYGYTF. CDR3 DNA sequence: TGTGCCAGCAGTTACGAGAAGGGGTATGGCTACACCTTC.

This rearrangement joins TRBV7-2 to TRBJ2-3, with TRBD2 matching over 10 bases. This CDR3 region has 17 residues. Germline V CDR1 and CDR2: SGHTA, FQGNSA. J was trimmed by 2 bases and V by 5 bases; bases with no gene match: 10. The CDR3 DNA follows: TGTGCCAGCAGCCATAGCGGGCTAGCGGGGGTCACAGATACGCAGTATTTT. Translating gives CASSHSGLAGVTDTQYF.

In the case of this clone: This clone may be a read error of a much larger clone one base away. The chain uses TRBV30 and TRBJ1-6; 8 nucleotides align to TRBD1. CDR1 is GTSNPN and CDR2 is SVGIG in the germline V gene (reference sequence). With 1 base clipped from V and 5 bases from J, the junction kept 1 base outside the gene matches. The CDR3 has 14 residues. The CDR3 sequence: CAWSAGQDNSPLHF. The CDR3 bases are TGTGCCTGGAGTGCGGGACAGGATAATTCACCCCTCCACTTT.

The chain employs TRBV10-3 and TRBJ1-4, with 10 positions matching TRBD1. Per the germline V gene, CDR1 is ENHRY and CDR2 is SYGVKD. Trimming took 1 base from V and 14 from J; bases not matched to a gene: 13. The length of the CDR3 is 16 residues. CDR3: CAISEWGQGRYRWLFF. CDR3 DNA sequence: TGTGCCATCAGTGAGTGGGGACAGGGGAGATATAGGTGGCTGTTTTTT.

This sequence joins TRBV5-1 and TRBJ1-1; a possible D gene is TRBD1 (5 bases). Looked up from germline, CDR1 is SGHRS and CDR2 is YFSETQ. The CDR3 covers 15 residues. The ends were cut back, 3 bases at V and 1 base at J, with 13 bases in the middle. The CDR3: CASSWTSGGNTEAFF. CDR3 nucleotides: TGCGCCAGCAGCTGGACCAGCGGGGGGAACACTGAAGCTTTCTTT.

CDR3 in amino acids: CASTERAGENQKLFF. CDR3 in DNA: TGTGCCAGCACCGAAAGGGCAGGGGAAAATCAAAAACTGTTTTTT. This chain uses TRBV27 with TRBJ1-4; D perhaps matches TRBD1 (6 bases). This CDR3 is built from 15 residues. V lost 7 bases, J lost 9 bases, and 21 bases lay in between. Germline-derived CDR1 and CDR2 are MNHEY and SMNVEV (reference sequence).

As DNA, the CDR3 is TGTGCCAGTAGTATAGACCTGGAAGCTTTCTTT. It codes for CASSIDLEAFF. The chain carries TRBV19 and TRBJ1-1; no clear D. The CDR3 contains 11 residues. V was clipped by 0 bases and J by 8 bases, with 4 bases between them. Germline values: CDR1 LNHDA, CDR2 SQIVND (reference sequence).

This chain connects TRBV7-9 to TRBJ1-1; a weak D match, TRBD1 (6 bases). The CDR3 is 15 residues long. Germline lookup yields CDR1 SEHNR and CDR2 FQNEAQ (reference sequence). The V end lost 5 bases, the J end lost 0 bases, and 13 bases lay between the germline ends. The chain's CDR3 is CASSPEGVMNTEAFF. The CDR3 nucleotides read TGTGCCAGCAGCCCTGAGGGGGTAATGAACACTGAAGCTTTCTTT.